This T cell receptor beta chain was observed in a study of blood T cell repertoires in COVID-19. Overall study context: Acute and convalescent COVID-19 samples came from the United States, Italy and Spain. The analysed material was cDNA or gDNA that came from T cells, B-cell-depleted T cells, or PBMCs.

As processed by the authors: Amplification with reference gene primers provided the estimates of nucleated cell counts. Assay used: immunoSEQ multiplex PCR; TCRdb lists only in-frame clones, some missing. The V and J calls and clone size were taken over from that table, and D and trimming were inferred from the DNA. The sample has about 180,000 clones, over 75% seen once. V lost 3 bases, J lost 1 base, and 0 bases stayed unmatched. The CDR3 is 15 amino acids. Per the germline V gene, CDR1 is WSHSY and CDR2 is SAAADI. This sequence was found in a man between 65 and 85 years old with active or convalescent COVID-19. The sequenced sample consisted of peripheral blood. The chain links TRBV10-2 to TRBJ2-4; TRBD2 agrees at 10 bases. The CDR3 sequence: CASSELAGAKNIQYF. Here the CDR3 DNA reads TGCGCCAGCAGTGAACTAGCGGGGGCCAAAAACATTCAGTACTTC.